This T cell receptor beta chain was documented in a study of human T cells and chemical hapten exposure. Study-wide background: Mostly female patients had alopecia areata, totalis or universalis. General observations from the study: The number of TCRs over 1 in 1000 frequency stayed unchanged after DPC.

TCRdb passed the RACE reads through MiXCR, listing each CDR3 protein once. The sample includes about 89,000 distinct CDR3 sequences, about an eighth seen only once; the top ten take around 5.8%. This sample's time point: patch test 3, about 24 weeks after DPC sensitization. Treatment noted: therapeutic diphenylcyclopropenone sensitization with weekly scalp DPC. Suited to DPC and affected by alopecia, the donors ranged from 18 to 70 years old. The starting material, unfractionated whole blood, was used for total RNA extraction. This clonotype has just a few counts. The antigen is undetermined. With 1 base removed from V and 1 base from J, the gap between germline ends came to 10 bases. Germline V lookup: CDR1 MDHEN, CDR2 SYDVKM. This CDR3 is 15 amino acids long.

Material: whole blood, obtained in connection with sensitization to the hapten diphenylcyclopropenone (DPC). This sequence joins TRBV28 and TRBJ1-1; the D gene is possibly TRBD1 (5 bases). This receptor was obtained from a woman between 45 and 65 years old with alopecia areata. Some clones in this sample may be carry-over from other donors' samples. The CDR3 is CASSLSGGTNTEAFF. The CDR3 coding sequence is TGTGCCAGCAGTTTATCGGGGGGAACGAACACTGAAGCTTTCTTT.